This T cell receptor (beta chain) was recorded in a study of T cells of healthy individuals (dated by TCRdb to between 2018 and 2020). The library was built by means of 5' RACE. Data came from an Illumina MiSeq. Using fastp trimming at Q25 and MiXCR clonotype assembly, TCRdb reanalyzed the public sequencing data and kept in-frame beta chains. All rows with the same CDR3 protein become a single entry with the most common DNA and genes. The sample has 90,000 to 100,000 distinct CDR3 sequences on record, approximately 16% of them singletons. 6.2% of the sample rests with the top ten. The germline V gene encodes CDR1 SEHNR and CDR2 FQNEAQ (reference sequence). The CDR3 holds 14 amino acids from the cysteine to the phenylalanine. Only the CDR3 DNA stays, 42 bases, in frame from base 1. The V end loses 8 bases and the J end loses 0 bases, and a stretch of 10 bases separates them. Points on this clonotype: Its cognate antigen has yet to be identified. No quality values exist for individual bases; no much larger clone is one base distant.

This sequence uses TRBV7-9 and TRBJ1-4; no confident D gene assignment can be made. The origin of this receptor is a human donor in good health. The encoded CDR3 is CASRHGTTNEKLFF. The DNA sequence is given as TGTGCCAGCCGACACGGGACAACTAATGAAAAACTGTTTTTT.